One and the same sample provided the 10 T cell receptor beta chains below, sequenced in a study of T cells in Graves' hyperthyroidism and ophthalmopathy. Amplified regions were TCR beta CDR3 sequences from RNA transcripts. First-round RT-PCR of the TCR CDR3 relied on the HTBI primer set. TCRdb independently ran MiXCR on the multiplex PCR reads; one entry per CDR3 protein. The sample carries nearly 250,000 distinct CDR3 sequences, approximately 25% recorded once. Input material: blood. These receptors were collected from a middle-aged woman with Graves' ophthalmopathy.

There are many counts of this clonotype. Here the CDR3 reads CASSLGLAGPGEQYF. The DNA of the CDR3 is TGTGCCAGCAGTTTGGGTCTAGCGGGACCGGGGGAGCAGTACTTC. This sequence joins TRBV27 and TRBJ2-7; TRBD2 aligns across 9 bases. V trimming: 3 bases; J trimming: 7 bases; junction bases outside the gene matches: 10. CDR1 and CDR2 (germline): MNHEY, SMNVEV (reference sequence). This CDR3 comprises 15 residues.

V usage is TRBV2 and J usage is TRBJ1-1; 7 bases line up with TRBD1. The CDR3 is 15 residues long. The germline CDR1 and CDR2 sequences are SNHLY and FYNNEI. The ends lost 6 bases at V and 4 bases at J; junction bases unmatched: 11. CDR3 nucleotide sequence: TGTGCCAGCAGCCCCACGGTGACAGGGCTCACTGAAGCTTTCTTT. It is translated as CASSPTVTGLTEAFF. Full variable domain (remainder filled in from reference TRBV2 and TRBJ1-1): EPEVTQTPSHQVTQMGQEVILRCVPISNHLYFYWYRQILGQKVEFLVSFYNNEISEKSEIFDDQFSVERPDGSNFTLKIRSTKLEDSAMYFCASSPTVTGLTEAFFGQGTRLTVV.

This clonotype was seen ten or more times. The chain has TRBV11-1 and TRBJ2-7, with 10 bases aligning to TRBD2. Trimming took 5 bases from V and 6 from J; bases not matched to a gene: 13. This CDR3 region has 16 residues. In germline, CDR1 is SGHAT, CDR2 FQDESV (reference sequence). CDR3 bases: TGTGCCAGCAGCCGACCCGGGACTAGCGAGGTAGGCGAGCAGTACTTC. It codes for CASSRPGTSEVGEQYF.

The sample holds many counts of this clonotype. The rearrangement uses TRBV30 and TRBJ1-2; D remains unclear. This CDR3 is built from 17 residues. The germline V and J ends were trimmed by 0 bases and 4 bases, with 21 bases remaining between them. CDR1 is GTSNPN, CDR2 SVGIG, per germline (reference sequence). CDR3 sequence (DNA): TGTGCCTGGAGTGTAAGGGCAGGAGGAGGAAACGGCTATGGCTACACCTTC. Translating it yields CAWSVRAGGGNGYGYTF.

V usage is TRBV5-5 and J usage is TRBJ1-5; D is ambiguous. From germline, CDR1 is SGHKS and CDR2 YYEKEE (reference sequence). The CDR3 is 14 residues long. The V end was cut by 2 bases, the J end by 6 bases, with 12 bases between. The CDR3 spells CASSFEGLAQPQHF. In DNA, the CDR3 is TGTGCCAGCAGCTTCGAGGGTCTGGCTCAGCCCCAGCATTTT. Combining the CDR3 with reference TRBV5-5 and TRBJ1-5 gives the whole variable domain DAGVTQSPTHLIKTRGQQVTLRCSPISGHKSVSWYQQVLGQGPQFIFQYYEKEERGRGNFPDRFSARQFPNYSSELNVNALLLGDSALYLCASSFEGLAQPQHFGDGTRLSIL.

The sample holds many counts of this clonotype. The chain uses TRBV4-2 and TRBJ1-5, with 8 bases lining up with TRBD1. Germline trimming cut 3 bases from V and 8 bases from J; bases unmatched to any gene: 9. The CDR3 contains 15 residues. Germline values: CDR1 LGHNA, CDR2 YNFKEQ. Here the CDR3 DNA reads TGTGCCAGCAGCCACCAGAGGACAGGGCCGGAGCCCCAGCATTTT. Encoded protein: CASSHQRTGPEPQHF.

This clonotype was seen ten or more times. V is TRBV6-1 and J is TRBJ2-7; the D gene could be TRBD1 or TRBD2 (5 bases each). Trimming removed 5 bases from V and 1 base from J, with 15 bases in between. Germline assignment: CDR1 MNHNS and CDR2 SASEGT. This CDR3 has 15 residues. The CDR3 DNA is TGTGCCAGCAGTCCCAGGGAGACTTTTTCCTACGAGCAGTACTTC. Protein: CASSPRETFSYEQYF.

This clonotype was found many times. The rearrangement links TRBV12-3 or TRBV12-4 to TRBJ2-7; weak D call: TRBD1 (6 bases). V was trimmed by 3 bases and J by 6 bases, leaving 9 bases between them. This CDR3 comprises 12 residues. CDR3: CASSFRRGEQYF. For the CDR3, the DNA is TGTGCCAGCAGTTTTCGCAGGGGCGAGCAGTACTTC.

This clonotype was detected ten times or more. The chain carries TRBV4-1 and TRBJ1-2; D gene ambiguous. Germline CDR1 and CDR2: MGHRA and YSYEKL. V was shortened by 6 bases and J by 7 bases, with 12 bases between the two germline ends. This CDR3 is 12 amino acids long. The CDR3 spells CASSAAGVGYTF. In DNA, the CDR3 is TGCGCCAGCAGTGCGGCAGGAGTTGGCTACACCTTC.

This clonotype appeared a few times. This chain links TRBV7-2 with TRBJ1-3; D not certain. The CDR3 loop spans 13 amino acids. V lost 2 bases, J lost 4 bases, and 6 bases lay in between. Germline V gene data show CDR1 as SGHTA and CDR2 as FQGNSA. CDR3 in DNA: TGTGCCAGCAGCTTATCGCGGGGAAACACCATATATTTT. Its protein is CASSLSRGNTIYF.